This T cell receptor (beta chain) appears in the sequencing data of a study of T cells in Graves' hyperthyroidism and ophthalmopathy. Study findings and constraints: Among clonotypes expanded in thyroid above 0.001, most were also found in blood.

Thyroid ultrasound and orbital computed tomography, with clinical symptoms and serum thyroxine and TRAb, informed diagnoses. PBMCs stemmed from approximately 10 ml fresh peripheral blood. The CDR3 contains 15 residues. Looked up from germline, CDR1 is SNHLY and CDR2 is FYNNEI. With 1 base removed from V and 1 base from J, the gap between germline ends came to 8 bases. In its sample, this clonotype was seen many times. What it binds is not known. The source material, RNA transcripts, was used to amplify TCR beta CDR3 regions. TCR CDR3 regions were first amplified by RT-PCR with HTBI primers. MiXCR was run by TCRdb on the multiplex PCR reads, yielding one entry per CDR3 protein. The sample records roughly 170,000 distinct CDR3 sequences, roughly 9.4% being singletons.

The material sequenced was blood. The source of this sequence is a woman aged 18-29 years with Graves' hyperthyroidism that later progressed to Graves' ophthalmopathy. J is TRBJ1-5 and V is TRBV2; D remains ambiguous. CDR3 protein: CASSEVRASNQPQHF. CDR3 in DNA: TGTGCCAGCAGTGAAGTGCGGGCCAGCAATCAGCCCCAGCATTTT.